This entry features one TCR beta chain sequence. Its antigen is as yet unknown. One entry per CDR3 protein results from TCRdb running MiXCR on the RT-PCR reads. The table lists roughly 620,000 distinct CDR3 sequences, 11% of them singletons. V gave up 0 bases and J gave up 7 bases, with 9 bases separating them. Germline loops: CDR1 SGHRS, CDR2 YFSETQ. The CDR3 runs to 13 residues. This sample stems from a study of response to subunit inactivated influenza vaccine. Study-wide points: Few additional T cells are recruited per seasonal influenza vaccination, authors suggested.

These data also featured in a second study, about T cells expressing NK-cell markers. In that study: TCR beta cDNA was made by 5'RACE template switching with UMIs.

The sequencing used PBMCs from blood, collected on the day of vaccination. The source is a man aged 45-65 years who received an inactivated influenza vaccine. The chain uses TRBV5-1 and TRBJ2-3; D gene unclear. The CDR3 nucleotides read TGCGCCAGCAGCTTGGGCGGACGCAATACGCAGTATTTT. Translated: CASSLGGRNTQYF.